A single sample is the source of the 6 T cell receptor beta chains below, sequenced in a study of blood T cell repertoires in COVID-19. TCRdb's table, derived via immunoSEQ multiplex PCR, lists solely in-frame clones and lacks some. The data show approximately 160,000 clones, roughly four fifths seen once. What was sequenced was PBMCs or T cells enriched from blood (not recorded which). These receptors came from a man aged 50-60 years who had recovered from COVID-19.

The chain carries TRBV18 and TRBJ1-6, with D hard to call. The germline V gene has CDR1 KGHSH and CDR2 LQKENI. The CDR3 runs to 13 residues. Between the trimmed V and J ends, which lost 3 bases and 7 bases, there was a span of 7 bases. For the CDR3, the DNA is TGTGCCAGCTCACCGGGAGCAAATTCACCCCTCCACTTT. Its protein is CASSPGANSPLHF. The full variable domain, completed using reference TRBV18 and TRBJ1-6, is NAGVMQNPRHLVRRRGQEARLRCSPMKGHSHVYWYRQLPEEGLKFMVYLQKENIIDESGMPKERFSAEFPKEGPSILRIQQVVRGDSAAYFCASSPGANSPLHFGNGTRLTVT.

The CDR3 is CASSLEAAGGLGNEQFF. DNA for the CDR3: TGCGCCAGCAGCTTGGAGGCAGCGGGGGGTCTCGGCAATGAGCAGTTCTTC. V is TRBV5-1 and J is TRBJ2-1, with 9 bases identical to TRBD2. The V segment lost 0 bases and the J segment 6 bases; nucleotides outside the gene matches: 10. The CDR3 has 17 amino acids. CDR1 is SGHRS, CDR2 YFSETQ, per germline.

This clone has only one observation. The chain uses TRBV6-6 and TRBJ1-3; 10 nucleotides line up with TRBD1. Germline V gene data show CDR1 as MNHNY and CDR2 as SVGAGI (reference sequence). The CDR3 loop spans 14 amino acids. J lost 5 bases, V lost 2 bases, and 0 bases had no gene match. The CDR3: CASSYDRGRNTIYF. As DNA, the CDR3 is TGTGCCAGCAGTTACGACAGGGGGCGAAACACCATATATTTT.

The V call is TRBV20-1, the J call TRBJ2-7; no definite D call. Germline CDR1 and CDR2: DFQATT and SNEGSKA (reference sequence). V gave up 3 bases and J gave up 2 bases, with 8 bases separating them. The CDR3 runs to 12 residues. The CDR3 protein is CSASLNPYEQYF. The DNA of the CDR3 is TGCAGTGCTAGTCTAAACCCCTACGAGCAGTACTTC.

The V and J genes are TRBV5-1 and TRBJ2-1; tentatively, D is TRBD1 (5 bases). The length of the CDR3 is 14 residues. Germline CDR1 is SGHRS and CDR2 is YFSETQ. Trimming cost V 4 bases and J 3 bases, with 11 bases left between them. In nucleotides, the CDR3 is TGCGCCAGCAGCCGACAGCCGGACTACAATGAGCAGTTCTTC. It is translated as CASSRQPDYNEQFF.

This clone was detected once. The V gene is TRBV29-1, the J gene TRBJ2-7, with 7 bases that match TRBD1. CDR3 length equals 15 residues. V shed 1 base, J shed 6 bases, and the junction held 12 bases outside the gene matches. Germline V CDR1 and CDR2: SQVTM, ANQGSEA. The CDR3 region is CSVEGRQGGASEQYF. The CDR3 DNA is TGCAGCGTTGAAGGGAGACAAGGGGGCGCCTCCGAGCAGTACTTC.